Reported below is one T cell receptor beta chain. Its antigen is unidentified. This entry is derived from a study of T cell responses to AZD1222 COVID-19 vaccine. Study context: Some second doses came at about 4 weeks and others at about 12 weeks; these were pooled. Study-wide findings and caveats: With two AZD1222 doses given, Spike-specific TCR breadth and depth both rose. CD4 TCRs linked to vaccination spanned spike, dominating at 160-218 and 743-854. Donor demographics were predominantly white British with a female majority; clonal diversity may be underestimated.

Libraries were prepared by immunoSEQ multiplex PCR; TCRdb keeps only in-frame clonotypes and omits some of them. The sample carries 100,000 to 150,000 clones, roughly nine tenths recorded once. Between the trimmed V and J ends, which lost 5 bases and 0 bases, there was a span of 9 bases. The CDR3 totals 14 residues. Germline-derived CDR1 and CDR2 are ENHRY and SYGVKD. The receptor was isolated from an adult in good health. This material consisted of peripheral blood, taken on day 0 of AZD1222 vaccination. V is TRBV10-3 and J is TRBJ2-3; possibly TRBD1 for D (5 bases). The CDR3 coding sequence is TGTGCCATCAGTCAGGGCCTGAGCACAGATACGCAGTATTTT. Amino acids: CAISQGLSTDTQYF.